These 7 T cell receptor beta chains came from one sample sequenced in a study of CXCR3-negative and CXCR3-positive naive CD8 T cells. The antigens these receptors bind are not known. Points from the study as a whole: TRB CDR3 hydrophobicity was greater in CXCR3-positive naive cells than in CXCR3-negative naive cells.

UMI labels and 5' RACE were used to prepare the TRB cDNA libraries. For each CDR3 protein, TCRdb gives one entry from its re-call of the 5' RACE reads, without DNA. In all, the sample yields 100,000 or so distinct CDR3 sequences. The sequenced sample consisted of naive CXCR3+ CD8+ T cells from blood. Documented subset: CD45RO-CCR7+CD27+CD95- naive CD8+ T cells expressing CXCR3 (TNR3+). The receptors originated from a human donor in good health. Some clones in this sample may be carry-over from other donors' samples.

The rearrangement links TRBV5-1 to TRBJ1-1; checking the TCRdb D call of TRBD1 is not possible without DNA. Germline V CDR1 and CDR2: SGHRS, YFSETQ. The CDR3 sequence is 14 residues long. CDR3 residues: CASSFSQGATEAFF.

CDR3 protein: CASSQPDQPQHF. This chain connects TRBV28 to TRBJ1-5. Germline assignment: CDR1 MDHEN and CDR2 SYDVKM. The CDR3 has 12 amino acids.

The gene calls are TRBV15 and TRBJ2-7; TCRdb selects TRBD2, and the lack of DNA leaves this call unchecked. The CDR3 contains 17 residues. Looked up from germline, CDR1 is LNHNV and CDR2 is YYDKDF (reference sequence). CDR3: CATSSNPPGGKSYEQYF.

This chain connects TRBV6-6 to TRBJ2-2; TCRdb outputs TRBD1, but without DNA this stays unchecked. Per germline, CDR1 MNHNY and CDR2 SVGAGI (reference sequence). The CDR3 spans 16 residues. This CDR3 is CASIIGAGANTGELFF.

The chain combines TRBV5-5 with TRBJ2-5; TCRdb names TRBD1, which stays unverified in the absence of DNA. Germline V CDR1 and CDR2: SGHKS, YYEKEE (reference sequence). There are 17 residues in the CDR3. The CDR3 here is CASSPGPHRGLQETQYF.

The chain uses TRBV7-8 and TRBJ2-2; TCRdb returns TRBD1, unconfirmable since there is no DNA. The CDR3 has 16 amino acids. The V gene's germline CDR1 is SGHVS and CDR2 FQNEAQ. The CDR3 spells CASSPPTGVSTGELFF.

The chain carries TRBV3-1 and TRBJ2-7; the TRBD1 assignment by TCRdb is unverifiable without DNA. The CDR3 sequence is 13 residues long. Germline loops: CDR1 LGHDT, CDR2 YNNKEL (reference sequence). CDR3 region: CASSSLQGHEQYF.